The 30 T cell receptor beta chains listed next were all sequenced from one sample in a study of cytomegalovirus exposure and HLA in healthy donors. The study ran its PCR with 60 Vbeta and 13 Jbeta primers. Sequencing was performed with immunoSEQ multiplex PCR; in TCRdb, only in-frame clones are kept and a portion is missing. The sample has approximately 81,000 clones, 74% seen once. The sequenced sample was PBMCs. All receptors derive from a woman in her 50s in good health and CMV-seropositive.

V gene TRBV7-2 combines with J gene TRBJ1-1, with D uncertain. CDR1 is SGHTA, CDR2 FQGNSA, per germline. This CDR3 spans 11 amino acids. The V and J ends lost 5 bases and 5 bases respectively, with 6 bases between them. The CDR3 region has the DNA TGTGCCAGCAGCCTGTTTACTGAAGCTTTCTTT. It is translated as CASSLFTEAFF. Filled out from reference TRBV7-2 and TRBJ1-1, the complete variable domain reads GAGVSQSPSNKVTEKGKDVELRCDPISGHTALYWYRQSLGQGLEFLIYFQGNSAPDKSGLPSDRFSAERTGGSVSTLTIQRTQQEDSAVYLCASSLFTEAFFGQGTRLTVV.

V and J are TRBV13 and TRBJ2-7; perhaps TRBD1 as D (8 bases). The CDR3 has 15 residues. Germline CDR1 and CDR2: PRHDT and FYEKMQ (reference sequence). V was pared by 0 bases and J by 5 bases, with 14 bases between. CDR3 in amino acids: CASSLGGQGGDEQYF. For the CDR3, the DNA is TGTGCCAGCAGCTTAGGAGGACAGGGAGGGGACGAGCAGTACTTC.

The CDR3 nucleotides read TGTGCCACCACCCGGGACAGAGAAGAAGCTTTCTTT. Translating gives CATTRDREEAFF. The V gene is TRBV6-1, the J gene TRBJ1-1, with TRBD1 identical over 7 bases. V trimming: 10 bases; J trimming: 8 bases; junction bases outside the gene matches: 10. The germline gives CDR1 MNHNS, CDR2 SASEGT. The CDR3 totals 12 residues.

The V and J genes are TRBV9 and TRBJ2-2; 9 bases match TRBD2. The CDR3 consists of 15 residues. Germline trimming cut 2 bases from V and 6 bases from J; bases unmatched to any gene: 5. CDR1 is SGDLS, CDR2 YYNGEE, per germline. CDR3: CASSVFSGSPGELFF. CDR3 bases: TGTGCCAGCAGCGTTTTTAGCGGGAGTCCCGGGGAGCTGTTTTTT.

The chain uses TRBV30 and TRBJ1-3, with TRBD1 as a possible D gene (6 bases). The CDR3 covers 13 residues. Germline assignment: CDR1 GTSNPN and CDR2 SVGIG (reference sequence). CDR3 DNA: TGTGCGTCAGGGGCCCCCTCTGGAAACACCATATATTTT. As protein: CASGAPSGNTIYF.

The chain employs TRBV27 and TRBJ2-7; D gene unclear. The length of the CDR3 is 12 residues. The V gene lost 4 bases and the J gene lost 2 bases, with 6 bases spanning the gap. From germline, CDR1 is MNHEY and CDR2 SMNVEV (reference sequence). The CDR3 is CASSSLTYEQYF. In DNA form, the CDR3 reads TGTGCCAGCAGTTCCTTAACCTACGAGCAGTACTTC.

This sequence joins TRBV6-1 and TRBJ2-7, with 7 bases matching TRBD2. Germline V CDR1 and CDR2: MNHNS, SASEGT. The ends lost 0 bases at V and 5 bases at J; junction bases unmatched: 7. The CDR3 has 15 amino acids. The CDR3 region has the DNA TGTGCCAGCAGTGAAGCCGGCGGGAGTCGCCACGAGCAGTACTTC. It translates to CASSEAGGSRHEQYF.

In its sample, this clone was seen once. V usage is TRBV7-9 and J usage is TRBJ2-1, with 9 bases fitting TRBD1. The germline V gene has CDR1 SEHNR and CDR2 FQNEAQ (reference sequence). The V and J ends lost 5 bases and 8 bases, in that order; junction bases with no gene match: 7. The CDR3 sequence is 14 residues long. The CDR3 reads CASSKDRGGDEQFF. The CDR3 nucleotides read TGTGCCAGCAGCAAGGACAGGGGAGGGGATGAGCAGTTCTTC.

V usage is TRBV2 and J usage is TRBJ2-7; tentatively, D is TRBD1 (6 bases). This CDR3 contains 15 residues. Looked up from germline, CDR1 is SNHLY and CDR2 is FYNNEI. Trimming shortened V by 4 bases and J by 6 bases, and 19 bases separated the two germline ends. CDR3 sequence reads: CASSGADRRVGEQYF. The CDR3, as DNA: TGTGCCAGCAGTGGAGCTGACAGGCGGGTCGGCGAGCAGTACTTC.

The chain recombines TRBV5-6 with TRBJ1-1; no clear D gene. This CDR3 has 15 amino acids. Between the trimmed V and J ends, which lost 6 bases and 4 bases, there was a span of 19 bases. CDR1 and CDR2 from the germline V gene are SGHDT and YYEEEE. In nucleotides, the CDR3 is TGTGCCAGCACCCCAGGACGGGGATGGGGCACTGAAGCTTTCTTT. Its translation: CASTPGRGWGTEAFF.

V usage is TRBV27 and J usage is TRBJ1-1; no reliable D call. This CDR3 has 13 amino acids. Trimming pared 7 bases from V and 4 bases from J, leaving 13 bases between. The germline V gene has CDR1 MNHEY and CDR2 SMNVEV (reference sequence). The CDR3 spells CASTPWQSTEAFF. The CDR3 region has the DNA TGTGCCAGCACCCCTTGGCAGTCCACTGAAGCTTTCTTT.

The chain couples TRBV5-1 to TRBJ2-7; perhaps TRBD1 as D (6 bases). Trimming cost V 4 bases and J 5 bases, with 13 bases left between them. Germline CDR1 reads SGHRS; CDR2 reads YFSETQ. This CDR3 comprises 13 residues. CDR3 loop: CASSLTGSHEQYF. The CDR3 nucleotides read TGCGCCAGCAGCCTAACAGGGAGCCACGAGCAGTACTTC.

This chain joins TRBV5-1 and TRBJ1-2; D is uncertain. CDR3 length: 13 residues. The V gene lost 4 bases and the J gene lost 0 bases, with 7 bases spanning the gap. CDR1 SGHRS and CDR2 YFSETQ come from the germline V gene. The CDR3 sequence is CASSIETNYGYTF. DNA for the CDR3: TGCGCCAGCAGCATTGAGACTAACTATGGCTACACCTTC. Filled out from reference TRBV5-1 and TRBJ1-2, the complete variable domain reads KAGVTQTPRYLIKTRGQQVTLSCSPISGHRSVSWYQQTPGQGLQFLFEYFSETQRNKGNFPGRFSGRQFSNSRSEMNVSTLELGDSALYLCASSIETNYGYTFGSGTRLTVV.

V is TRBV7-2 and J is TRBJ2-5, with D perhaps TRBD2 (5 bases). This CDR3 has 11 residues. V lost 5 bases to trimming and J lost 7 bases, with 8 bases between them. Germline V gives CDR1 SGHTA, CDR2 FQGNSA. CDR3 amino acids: CASSPGGTQYF. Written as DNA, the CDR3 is TGTGCCAGCAGCCCCGGAGGGACCCAGTACTTC.

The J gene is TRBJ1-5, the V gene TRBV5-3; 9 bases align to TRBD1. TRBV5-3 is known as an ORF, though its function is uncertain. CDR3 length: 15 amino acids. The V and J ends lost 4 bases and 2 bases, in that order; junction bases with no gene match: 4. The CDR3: CARSTGQGGNQPQHF. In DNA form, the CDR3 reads TGTGCCAGAAGCACGGGACAGGGAGGCAATCAGCCCCAGCATTTT.

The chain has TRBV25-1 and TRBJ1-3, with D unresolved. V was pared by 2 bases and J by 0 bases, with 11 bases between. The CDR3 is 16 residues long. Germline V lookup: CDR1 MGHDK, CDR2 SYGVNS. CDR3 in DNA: TGTGCCAGCAGTGAAGCGGCAAAATACTCTGGAAACACCATATATTTT. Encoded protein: CASSEAAKYSGNTIYF.

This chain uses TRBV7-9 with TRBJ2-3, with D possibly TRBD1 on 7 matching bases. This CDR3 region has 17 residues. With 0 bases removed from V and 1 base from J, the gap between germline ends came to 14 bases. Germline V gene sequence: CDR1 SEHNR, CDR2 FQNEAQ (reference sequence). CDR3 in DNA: TGTGCCAGCAGCTTAGCAGCGACAGGGACTGGCACAGATACGCAGTATTTT. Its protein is CASSLAATGTGTDTQYF.

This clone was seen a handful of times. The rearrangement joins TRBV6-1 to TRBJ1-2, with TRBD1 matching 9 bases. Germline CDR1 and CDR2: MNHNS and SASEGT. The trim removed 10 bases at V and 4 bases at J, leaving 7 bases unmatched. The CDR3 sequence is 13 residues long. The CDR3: CATTPGQGYGYTF. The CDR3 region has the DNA TGTGCCACCACCCCGGGACAGGGCTATGGCTACACCTTC.

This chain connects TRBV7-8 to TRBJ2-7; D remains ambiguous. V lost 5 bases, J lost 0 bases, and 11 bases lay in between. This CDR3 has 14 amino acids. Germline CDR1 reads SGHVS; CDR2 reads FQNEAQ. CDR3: CASSAFASSYEQYF. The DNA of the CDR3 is TGTGCCAGCAGCGCGTTTGCTAGCTCCTACGAGCAGTACTTC.

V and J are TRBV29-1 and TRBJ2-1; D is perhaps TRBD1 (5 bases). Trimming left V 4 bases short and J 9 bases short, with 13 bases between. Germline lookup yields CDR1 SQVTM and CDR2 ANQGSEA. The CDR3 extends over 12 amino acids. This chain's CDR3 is CSVGQTLGEQFF. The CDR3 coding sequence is TGCAGCGTTGGACAGACTCTAGGTGAGCAGTTCTTC.

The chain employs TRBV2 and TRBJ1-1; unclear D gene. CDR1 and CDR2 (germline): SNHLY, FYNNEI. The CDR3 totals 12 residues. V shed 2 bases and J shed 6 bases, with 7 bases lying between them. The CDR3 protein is CASSERRAEAFF. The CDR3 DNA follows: TGTGCCAGCAGTGAAAGGCGGGCTGAAGCTTTCTTT. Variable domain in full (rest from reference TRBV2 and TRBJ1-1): EPEVTQTPSHQVTQMGQEVILRCVPISNHLYFYWYRQILGQKVEFLVSFYNNEISEKSEIFDDQFSVERPDGSNFTLKIRSTKLEDSAMYFCASSERRAEAFFGQGTRLTVV.

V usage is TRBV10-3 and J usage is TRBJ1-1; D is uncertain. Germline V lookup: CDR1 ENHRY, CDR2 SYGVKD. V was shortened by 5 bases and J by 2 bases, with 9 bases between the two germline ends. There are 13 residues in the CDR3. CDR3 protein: CAISLTGNTEAFF. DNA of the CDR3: TGTGCCATCAGTTTGACGGGAAACACTGAAGCTTTCTTT.

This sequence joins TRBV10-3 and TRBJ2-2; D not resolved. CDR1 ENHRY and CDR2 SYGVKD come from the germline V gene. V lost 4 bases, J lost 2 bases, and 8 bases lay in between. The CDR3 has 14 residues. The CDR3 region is CAISGLANTGELFF. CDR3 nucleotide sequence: TGTGCCATCAGTGGACTTGCTAACACCGGGGAGCTGTTTTTT.

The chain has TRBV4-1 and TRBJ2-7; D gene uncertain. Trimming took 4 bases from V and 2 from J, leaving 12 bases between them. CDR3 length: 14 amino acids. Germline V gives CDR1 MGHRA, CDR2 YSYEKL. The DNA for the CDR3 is TGCGCCAGCAGCCGCGTTCACGCGACCTACGAGCAGTACTTC. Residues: CASSRVHATYEQYF.

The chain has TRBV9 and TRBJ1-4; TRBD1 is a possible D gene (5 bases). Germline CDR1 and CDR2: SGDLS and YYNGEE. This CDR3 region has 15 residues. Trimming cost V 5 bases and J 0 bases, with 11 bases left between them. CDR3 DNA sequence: TGTGCCAGCAGTGCAGGGCGATCAACTAATGAAAAACTGTTTTTT. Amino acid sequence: CASSAGRSTNEKLFF.

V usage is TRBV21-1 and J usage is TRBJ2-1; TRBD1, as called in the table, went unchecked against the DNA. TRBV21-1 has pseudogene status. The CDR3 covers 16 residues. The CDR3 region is CASSKGGTASYNEQFF. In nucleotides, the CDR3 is TGTGCCAGCAGCAAAGGGGGGACAGCATCCTACAATGAGCAGTTCTTC.

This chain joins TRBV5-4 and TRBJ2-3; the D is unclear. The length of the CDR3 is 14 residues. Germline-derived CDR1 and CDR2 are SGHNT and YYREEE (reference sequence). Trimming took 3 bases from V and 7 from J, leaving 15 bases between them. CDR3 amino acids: CASSWSPQENTQYF. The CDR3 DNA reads TGTGCCAGCAGCTGGTCCCCTCAGGAAAATACGCAGTATTTT.

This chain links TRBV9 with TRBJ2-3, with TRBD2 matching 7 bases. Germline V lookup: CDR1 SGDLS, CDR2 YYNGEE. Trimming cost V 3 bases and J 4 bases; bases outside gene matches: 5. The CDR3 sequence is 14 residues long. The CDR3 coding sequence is TGTGCCAGCAGCGGGCGGGAGTCGGCAGATACGCAGTATTTT. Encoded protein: CASSGRESADTQYF.

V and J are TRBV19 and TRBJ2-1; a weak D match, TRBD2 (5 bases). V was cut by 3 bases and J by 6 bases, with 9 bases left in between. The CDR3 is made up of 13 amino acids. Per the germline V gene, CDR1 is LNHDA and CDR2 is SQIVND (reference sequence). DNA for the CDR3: TGTGCCAGTAGTATGAGGGTTGGCAATGAGCAGTTCTTC. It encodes CASSMRVGNEQFF.

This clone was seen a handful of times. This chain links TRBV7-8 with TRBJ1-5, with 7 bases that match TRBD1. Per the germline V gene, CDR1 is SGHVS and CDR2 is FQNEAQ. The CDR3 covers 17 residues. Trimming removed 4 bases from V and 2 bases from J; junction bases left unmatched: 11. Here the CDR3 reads CASSSRGPDFGNQPQHF. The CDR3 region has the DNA TGTGCCAGCAGCTCTAGGGGGCCAGATTTTGGCAATCAGCCCCAGCATTTT.